This TCR beta chain emerged from a study of blood T cell repertoires in COVID-19. Study overall: The United States, Italy and Spain provided the acute and convalescent COVID-19 samples. PBMCs, B-cell-depleted T cells, or T cells were the source of the cDNA or gDNA that made up the material.

Authors' methods: Researchers report that nucleated cell counts were estimated from reference gene primer amplification. TCRdb keeps only in-frame clones here, not all; method: immunoSEQ multiplex PCR. The V and J calls and clone size were taken over from that table, and D and trimming were inferred from the DNA. The sample carries about 370,000 clones, 80% to 90% recorded once. Recruited during active infection, patients (from Seattle) were subsequently followed longitudinally. There are 14 residues in the CDR3. Deletions cut 0 bases from V and 6 bases from J, with 8 bases between. Germline V gene sequence: CDR1 SGHTA, CDR2 FQGNSA.

The sample comprised peripheral blood. The sequence was collected from a woman aged 25 to 45 with COVID-19, enrolled during active disease. The chain employs TRBV7-2 and TRBJ2-2; TRBD1 might be the D (5 bases). CDR3 amino acids: CASSLAQGSGELFF. CDR3 nucleotides: TGTGCCAGCAGCTTAGCGCAGGGATCCGGGGAGCTGTTTTTT.